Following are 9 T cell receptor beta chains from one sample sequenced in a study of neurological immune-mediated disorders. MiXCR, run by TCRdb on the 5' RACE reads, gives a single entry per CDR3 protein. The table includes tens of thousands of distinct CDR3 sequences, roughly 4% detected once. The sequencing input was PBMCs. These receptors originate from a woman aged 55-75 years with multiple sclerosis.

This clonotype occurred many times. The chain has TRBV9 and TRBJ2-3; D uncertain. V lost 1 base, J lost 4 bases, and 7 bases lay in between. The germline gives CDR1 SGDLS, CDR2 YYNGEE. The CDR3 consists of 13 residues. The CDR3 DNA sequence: TGTGCCAGCAGCGTAAGCATTGCAGATACGCAGTATTTT. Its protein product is CASSVSIADTQYF.

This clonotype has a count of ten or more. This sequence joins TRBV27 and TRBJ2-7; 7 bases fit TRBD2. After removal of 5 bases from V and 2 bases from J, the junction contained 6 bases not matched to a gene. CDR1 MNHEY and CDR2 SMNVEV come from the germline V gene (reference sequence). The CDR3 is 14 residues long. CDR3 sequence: CASSARLAPYEQYF. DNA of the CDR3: TGTGCCAGCAGTGCCCGACTAGCTCCCTACGAGCAGTACTTC.

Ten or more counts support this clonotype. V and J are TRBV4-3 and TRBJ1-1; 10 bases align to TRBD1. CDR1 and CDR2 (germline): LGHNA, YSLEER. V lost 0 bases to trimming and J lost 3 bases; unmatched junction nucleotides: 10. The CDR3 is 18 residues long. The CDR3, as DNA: TGCGCCAGCAGCCAAGAGAGGACAGGGGGGTTACGGGACACTGAAGCTTTCTTT. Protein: CASSQERTGGLRDTEAFF.

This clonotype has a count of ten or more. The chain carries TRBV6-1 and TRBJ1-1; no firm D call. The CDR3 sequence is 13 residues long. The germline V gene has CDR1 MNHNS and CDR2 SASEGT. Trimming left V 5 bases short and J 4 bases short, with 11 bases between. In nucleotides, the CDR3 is TGTGCCAGCAGTACCTATAGCGTCACTGAAGCTTTCTTT. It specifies CASSTYSVTEAFF.

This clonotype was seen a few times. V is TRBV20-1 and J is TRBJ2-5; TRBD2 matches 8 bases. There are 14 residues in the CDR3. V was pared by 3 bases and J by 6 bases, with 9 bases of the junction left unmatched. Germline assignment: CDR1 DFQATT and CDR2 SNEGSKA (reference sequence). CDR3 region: CSARESGSAKTQYF. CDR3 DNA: TGCAGTGCTAGGGAAAGCGGGAGCGCGAAGACCCAGTACTTC.

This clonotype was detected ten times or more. The CDR3 region is CASSLNSGSGQETQYF. The CDR3 coding sequence is TGTGCCAGCAGCCTAAATAGCGGGAGTGGGCAAGAGACCCAGTACTTC. The V call is TRBV11-2, the J call TRBJ2-5; 9 bases match TRBD2. Looked up from germline, CDR1 is SGHAT and CDR2 is FQNNGV. The ends lost 5 bases at V and 2 bases at J; junction bases unmatched: 9. CDR3 length: 16 amino acids. Complete variable domain (other parts from reference TRBV11-2 and TRBJ2-5): EAGVAQSPRYKIIEKRQSVAFWCNPISGHATLYWYQQILGQGPKLLIQFQNNGVVDDSQLPKDRFSAERLKGVDSTLKIQPAKLEDSAVYLCASSLNSGSGQETQYFGPGTRLLVL.

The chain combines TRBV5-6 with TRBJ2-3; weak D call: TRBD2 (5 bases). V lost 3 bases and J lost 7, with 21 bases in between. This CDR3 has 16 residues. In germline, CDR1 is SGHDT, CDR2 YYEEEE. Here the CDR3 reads CASSSWSERHTNTQYF. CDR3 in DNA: TGTGCCAGCAGCTCCTGGAGCGAGCGGCACACGAATACGCAGTATTTT.

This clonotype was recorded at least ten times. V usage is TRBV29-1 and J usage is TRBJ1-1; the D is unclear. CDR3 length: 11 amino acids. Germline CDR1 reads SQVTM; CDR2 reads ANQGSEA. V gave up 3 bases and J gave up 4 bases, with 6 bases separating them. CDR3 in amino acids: CSVEKGTEAFF. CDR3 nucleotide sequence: TGCAGCGTTGAGAAGGGCACTGAAGCTTTCTTT.

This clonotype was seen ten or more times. CDR3 DNA: TGCGCCAGCAGCCTCCAGGAAGCCAATGAGCAGTTCTTC. Translating gives CASSLQEANEQFF. The chain combines TRBV4-1 with TRBJ2-1, with D unclear. This CDR3 is 13 amino acids long. V gave up 4 bases and J gave up 6 bases, with 10 bases separating them. Germline loops: CDR1 MGHRA, CDR2 YSYEKL.